The 8 T cell receptor beta chains in this list originate from one sample, sequenced in a study of somatic mutations in cytotoxic T cells in rheumatoid arthritis. TCRdb's copy holds only in-frame clones and misses some; the assay was immunoSEQ multiplex PCR. Of some 14,000 clones in the sample, roughly 79% were seen once. Sequencing was done on a sample of CD8+ T cells sorted from blood. The source of these receptors is an adult with rheumatoid arthritis.

This chain connects TRBV2 to TRBJ2-1, with 11 bases identical to TRBD2. The CDR3 contains 14 residues. Germline lookup yields CDR1 SNHLY and CDR2 FYNNEI. J gave up 5 bases and V 11 bases, and 8 bases lay outside the gene matches. CDR3 coding DNA: TGTGCCTGGCTTAGCGGGAGGGCTAACAATGAGCAGTTCTTC. Translation: CAWLSGRANNEQFF.

The genes are TRBV28 and TRBJ1-1; D gene ambiguous. Germline V gene sequence: CDR1 MDHEN, CDR2 SYDVKM. The CDR3 length is 16 residues. Trimming left V 3 bases short and J 0 bases short, with 14 bases between. CDR3 DNA: TGTGCCAGCAGTTTTGGAGCTACGAACTTGAACACTGAAGCTTTCTTT. Translating it yields CASSFGATNLNTEAFF.

The chain couples TRBV19 to TRBJ2-3; 12 bases are shared with TRBD2. The V gene's germline CDR1 is LNHDA and CDR2 SQIVND (reference sequence). V dropped 5 bases and J dropped 3; count of bases not matched to a gene: 6. CDR3 length: 16 amino acids. DNA of the CDR3: TGTGCCAGTAGTTCAAGACTAGCGGGAGAGACAGATACGCAGTATTTT. Protein: CASSSRLAGETDTQYF.

This clone was detected a few times. The chain recombines TRBV7-9 with TRBJ1-2; D is undetermined. Trimming removed 1 base at V and 0 bases at J, with 9 bases between. Germline V gives CDR1 SEHNR, CDR2 FQNEAQ (reference sequence). The CDR3 runs to 15 residues. The CDR3 DNA reads as TGTGCCAGCAGCTTAGGCCGAAGAGCTAACTATGGCTACACCTTC. This sequence encodes CASSLGRRANYGYTF.

The chain uses TRBV9 and TRBJ2-2; a weak D match, TRBD2 (5 bases). V lost 0 bases and J 1 base, leaving 7 bases between the germline ends. The germline V gene has CDR1 SGDLS and CDR2 YYNGEE. CDR3 size: 15 residues. The CDR3 loop is CASSVGGQNTGELFF. The CDR3 coding sequence is TGTGCCAGCAGCGTAGGCGGGCAGAACACCGGGGAGCTGTTTTTT.

Written as DNA, the CDR3 is TGTGCCAGCAGCCCAGTTAGGGGGTACACCGGGGAGCTGTTTTTT. It is translated as CASSPVRGYTGELFF. The chain couples TRBV28 to TRBJ2-2; D possibly corresponds to TRBD1 (6 bases). This CDR3 has 15 amino acids. The V gene lost 6 bases and the J gene lost 3 bases, with 14 bases spanning the gap. Germline values: CDR1 MDHEN, CDR2 SYDVKM. Using reference TRBV28 and TRBJ2-2 for the parts outside the CDR3, the full variable domain is DVKVTQSSRYLVKRTGEKVFLECVQDMDHENMFWYRQDPGLGLRLIYFSYDVKMKEKGDIPEGYSVSREKKERFSLILESASTNQTSMYLCASSPVRGYTGELFFGEGSRLTVL.

This clone showed up just a few times. The chain links TRBV9 to TRBJ2-7; D unclear. CDR1 SGDLS and CDR2 YYNGEE come from the germline V gene. The V end lost 4 bases, the J end lost 4 bases, and 12 bases lay between the germline ends. There are 13 residues in the CDR3. CDR3 residues: CASSPPHGYEQYF. The CDR3 nucleotides read TGTGCCAGCAGCCCCCCCCATGGTTACGAGCAGTACTTC.

J is TRBJ2-7 and V is TRBV6-5, with 7 positions matching TRBD1. In germline, CDR1 is MNHEY, CDR2 SVGAGI. The ends lost 3 bases at V and 0 bases at J; junction bases unmatched: 5. The CDR3 covers 15 residues. The CDR3 protein is CASSYGQEASYEQYF. For the CDR3, the DNA is TGTGCCAGCAGTTATGGACAGGAGGCCTCCTACGAGCAGTACTTC.